A single TCR beta chain is shown here with its context. These data are taken from a study of blood T cell repertoires in COVID-19. Repertoires were generated with immunoSEQ multiplex PCR, while TCRdb's copy carries only in-frame clones and drops some. Of 300,000 to 350,000 clones in the sample, 85% to 90% were seen once. The CDR3 is 16 amino acids. Germline V gives CDR1 SGHAT, CDR2 FQNNGV. Between the trimmed V and J ends, which lost 0 bases and 2 bases, there was a span of 13 bases. The Seattle patients joined while their infection was active and were tracked longitudinally afterward. The rearrangement uses TRBV11-2 and TRBJ1-1; a weak D match, TRBD1 (6 bases). This TCR was sampled from a woman younger than 45 with COVID-19, enrolled during active disease. Specimen: peripheral blood. CDR3: CASSLEGGRGNTEAFF. CDR3 coding DNA: TGTGCCAGCAGCTTAGAAGGAGGCAGGGGAAACACTGAAGCTTTCTTT.